This paragraph reports one T cell receptor (beta chain). Its antigen remains unknown. This may be a read error, as it is one base from a much larger clone. The sample is drawn from a study of molecular identifiers for immune sequencing clone quantification. Overall study: Replicate experiments took RNA from 20,000 or 100,000 naive CD8 cells, divided it five ways and sequenced four. General study results and limits: Sizes of highly expanded clones could be underestimated through identical TCRs sharing a barcode.

Sorted inputs of about 19,000 to 1,000,000 cells, with 10%, 30% or 50% RNA, yielded naive CD8 libraries. The CDR3 extends over 15 amino acids. Germline CDR1 is SEHNR and CDR2 is FQNEAQ (reference sequence). Bulk TCR libraries used previously described methods and listed TCR primers. TCRdb re-analysed the PCR reads in MiXCR, keeping a single row per CDR3 protein. The sample holds 400,000 to 600,000 distinct CDR3 sequences, about a fifth seen once. V and J are TRBV7-9 and TRBJ2-7, with D maybe TRBD2 (6 bases). The material sequenced was naive CD8+ T cells from blood, with Jurkat cell RNA spiked in. Subset defined: FACS-sorted CD8+CD4-CCR7+CD45RA+ naive T cells. The clonotype comes from a human donor in good health. Some libraries in this study had Jurkat cell RNA spiked in. CDR3 residues: CVSSLVGGAGNEQYF. The CDR3 nucleotides are TGTGTCAGCAGCTTAGTCGGGGGAGCTGGGAACGAGCAGTACTTC.